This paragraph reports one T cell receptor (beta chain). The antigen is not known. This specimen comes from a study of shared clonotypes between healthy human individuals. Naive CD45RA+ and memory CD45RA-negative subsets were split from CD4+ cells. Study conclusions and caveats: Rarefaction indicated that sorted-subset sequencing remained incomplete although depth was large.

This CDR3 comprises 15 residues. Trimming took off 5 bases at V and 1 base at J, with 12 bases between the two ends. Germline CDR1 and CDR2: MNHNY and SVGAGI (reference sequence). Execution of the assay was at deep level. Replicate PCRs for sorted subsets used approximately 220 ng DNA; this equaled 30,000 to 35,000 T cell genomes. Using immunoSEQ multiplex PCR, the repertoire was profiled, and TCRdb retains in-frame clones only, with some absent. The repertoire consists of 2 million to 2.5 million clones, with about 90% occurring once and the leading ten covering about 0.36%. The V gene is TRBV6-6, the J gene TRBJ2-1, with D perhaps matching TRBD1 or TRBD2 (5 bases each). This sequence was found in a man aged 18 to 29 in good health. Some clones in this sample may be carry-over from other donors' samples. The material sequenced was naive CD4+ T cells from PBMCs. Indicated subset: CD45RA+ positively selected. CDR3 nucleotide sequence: TGTGCCAGCAGTGGTGGGGGTACTTCCTACAATGAGCAGTTCTTC. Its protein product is CASSGGGTSYNEQFF.